The 28 T cell receptor beta chains presented below share a single source sample, sequenced in a study of CD8+ T cells in alopecia areata. RNA extraction was followed by reverse transcription into cDNA, which acted as the sequencing template. Sequencing used immunoSEQ multiplex PCR; TCRdb keeps in-frame clones, though not all of them. The sample lists about 91,000 clones, nearly 45% occurring once. The sample comprised CD4+ T cells sorted from blood. Receptors were obtained from a human donor with alopecia areata.

This clone has just a few counts. This sequence joins TRBV11-1 and TRBJ2-6; D uncertain. Germline V gene lookup returns CDR1 SGHAT and CDR2 FQDESV (reference sequence). The V end was cut by 5 bases, the J end by 1 base, with 9 bases between. The CDR3 covers 15 residues. In DNA, the CDR3 is TGTGCCAGCAGCCCATGGGTGTCTGGGGCCAACGTCCTGACTTTC. Translating gives CASSPWVSGANVLTF.

This clone has just a few counts. The sample has other DNA sequences that encode this CDR3 too. V gene TRBV29-1 combines with J gene TRBJ1-1; unclear D gene. V was pared by 4 bases and J by 1 base, with 4 bases between. Per the germline V gene, CDR1 is SQVTM and CDR2 is ANQGSEA. This CDR3 has 11 amino acids. The CDR3 loop is CSVVGNTEAFF. CDR3 bases: TGCAGCGTTGTAGGGAACACTGAAGCTTTCTTT.

The chain recombines TRBV15 with TRBJ2-1; no definite D call. The CDR3 is 14 residues long. Germline CDR1 and CDR2: LNHNV and YYDKDF (reference sequence). V was cut by 2 bases and J by 5 bases, with 10 bases left in between. The CDR3 here is CATSRLGSDNEQFF. The DNA of the CDR3 is TGTGCCACCAGCAGATTGGGATCGGACAATGAGCAGTTCTTC.

This chain connects TRBV6-5 to TRBJ1-5; unclear D gene. This CDR3 contains 14 residues. V was pared by 2 bases and J by 5 bases, with 10 bases between. Looked up from germline, CDR1 is MNHEY and CDR2 is SVGAGI. For the CDR3, the DNA is TGTGCCAGCAGTTACGGTGGGTACGATCAGCCCCAGCATTTT. Amino acids: CASSYGGYDQPQHF.

The chain couples TRBV30 to TRBJ2-7; TRBD1 matches at 9 bases. This CDR3 has 12 amino acids. CDR1 is GTSNPN and CDR2 is SVGIG in the germline V gene (reference sequence). With 8 bases clipped from V and 4 bases from J, the junction kept 6 bases outside the gene matches. DNA for the CDR3: TGTGCCGGAACCGGGACAGGGTACGAGCAGTACTTC. It encodes CAGTGTGYEQYF.

The V and J genes are TRBV30 and TRBJ1-5, with TRBD1 as a possible D gene (6 bases). V lost 4 bases and J lost 5, with 15 bases in between. CDR1 is GTSNPN and CDR2 is SVGIG in the germline V gene (reference sequence). This CDR3 has 14 amino acids. CDR3: CAWTNRVSDQPQHF. In DNA, the CDR3 is TGTGCCTGGACCAACAGGGTTTCGGATCAGCCCCAGCATTTT.

This CDR3 reads CAISDPLRGAETQYF. In DNA, the CDR3 is TGTGCCATCAGTGACCCTCTACGCGGGGCAGAGACCCAGTACTTC. The chain combines TRBV10-3 with TRBJ2-5; possibly TRBD2 for D (6 bases). The CDR3 runs to 15 residues. Germline V lookup: CDR1 ENHRY, CDR2 SYGVKD. The V end lost 3 bases, the J end lost 4 bases, and 15 bases lay between the germline ends.

The J gene is TRBJ1-5, the V gene TRBV2; D gene ambiguous. Trimming stripped 5 bases from V and 9 bases from J, with 11 bases between. Germline V gene sequence: CDR1 SNHLY, CDR2 FYNNEI. CDR3 length: 12 amino acids. The CDR3 is CASSQIVGPQHF. DNA for the CDR3: TGTGCCAGCAGTCAGATCGTAGGGCCCCAGCATTTT.

The rearrangement joins TRBV2 to TRBJ1-6, with D unclear. Trimming removed 1 base at V and 9 bases at J, with 4 bases between. The CDR3 is 12 residues long. Per germline, CDR1 SNHLY and CDR2 FYNNEI. CDR3 nucleotides: TGTGCCAGCAGTGAAGGGCGTTCACCCCTCCACTTT. This codes for CASSEGRSPLHF.

This clone was detected only a few times. The CDR3 loop is CSVEEAKNIQYF. CDR3 DNA: TGCAGCGTTGAAGAAGCCAAAAACATTCAGTACTTC. This rearrangement joins TRBV29-1 to TRBJ2-4; D gene uncertain. The germline CDR1 and CDR2 sequences are SQVTM and ANQGSEA. V dropped 0 bases and J dropped 0 bases, with 0 bases sitting between them. The CDR3 has 12 residues.

The chain carries TRBV4-1 and TRBJ2-7, with TRBD2 matching 8 bases. CDR3 length: 13 residues. Germline V gene lookup returns CDR1 MGHRA and CDR2 YSYEKL. With V trimmed by 4 bases and J by 5 bases, 4 bases remained unmatched. CDR3 DNA sequence: TGCGCCAGCAGCCGCTTCGGGAGGGACGAGCAGTACTTC. This encodes CASSRFGRDEQYF.

The chain links TRBV29-1 to TRBJ1-2; 8 positions match TRBD1. V was pared by 4 bases and J by 3 bases, with 13 bases of the junction left unmatched. Germline CDR1 reads SQVTM; CDR2 reads ANQGSEA. CDR3 length equals 16 residues. This CDR3 is CSVGTPYRTGYYGYTF. CDR3 DNA sequence: TGCAGCGTTGGAACACCATACAGGACAGGGTACTATGGCTACACCTTC.

The rearrangement links TRBV18 to TRBJ2-4, with TRBD2 as a possible D gene (6 bases). Trimming took off 4 bases at V and 1 base at J, with 8 bases between the two ends. Germline V lookup: CDR1 KGHSH, CDR2 LQKENI. The CDR3 runs to 14 residues. The CDR3: CASSQEGAKNIQYF. The CDR3 DNA follows: TGTGCCAGCTCACAGGAGGGGGCCAAAAACATTCAGTACTTC.

J is TRBJ2-2 and V is TRBV2; possibly TRBD1 for D (8 bases). Trimming took off 5 bases at V and 7 bases at J, with 17 bases between the two ends. The CDR3 loop spans 15 amino acids. Germline V gene data show CDR1 as SNHLY and CDR2 as FYNNEI. CDR3 in amino acids: CASSRDRGGIGELFF. CDR3 nucleotides: TGTGCCAGCAGTCGAGACAGGGGAGGGATCGGGGAGCTGTTTTTT.

V gene TRBV25-1 combines with J gene TRBJ2-5, with 7 bases that match TRBD2. CDR3 length: 13 amino acids. CDR1 is MGHDK, CDR2 SYGVNS, per germline. The V gene end was trimmed by 8 bases and the J gene end by 11 bases; junction bases not matched to a gene: 14. The CDR3 DNA sequence: TGTGCCAGCCTACCTGGAAACGCGCGGGAGCAGTACTTC. It yields the protein CASLPGNAREQYF.

V and J are TRBV4-2 and TRBJ1-2; 10 bases are a match to TRBD1. Germline CDR1 reads LGHNA; CDR2 reads YNFKEQ. This CDR3 contains 16 residues. V was pared by 3 bases and J by 8 bases, with 12 bases of the junction left unmatched. The CDR3 is CASSHVRQGAPVGYTF. The CDR3 DNA follows: TGTGCCAGCAGCCACGTCAGACAGGGGGCGCCGGTCGGCTACACCTTC.

The chain employs TRBV6-5 and TRBJ2-2; D remains unclear. Germline V CDR1 and CDR2: MNHEY, SVGAGI. CDR3 length equals 13 residues. V dropped 7 bases and J dropped 6 bases, with 12 bases sitting between them. CDR3 in amino acids: CASTLSSPGELFF. CDR3 DNA sequence: TGTGCCAGCACCCTAAGCAGCCCCGGGGAGCTGTTTTTT.

CDR3 nucleotide sequence: TGTGCCACCAGCAGAGAAAAGGCGGGGGCCGCCCGGCAGCCCCAGCATTTT. Its translation: CATSREKAGAARQPQHF. The chain couples TRBV15 to TRBJ1-5; perhaps TRBD1 as D (6 bases). Germline V gene data show CDR1 as LNHNV and CDR2 as YYDKDF (reference sequence). V gave up 0 bases and J gave up 7 bases, with 19 bases separating them. The CDR3 is 17 residues long.

This clone was counted only a few times. The DNA for the CDR3 is TGTGCCAGCAGCTTAGCCCGGGATCCATCAGGGGGCTACACCTTC. Translated, it gives CASSLARDPSGGYTF. This rearrangement joins TRBV7-2 to TRBJ1-2; the D gene is possibly TRBD1 (5 bases). This CDR3 has 15 amino acids. V was clipped by 0 bases and J by 8 bases, with 16 bases between them. CDR1 SGHTA and CDR2 FQGNSA come from the germline V gene. Looking up the rest from reference TRBV7-2 and TRBJ1-2 gives the full variable domain: GAGVSQSPSNKVTEKGKDVELRCDPISGHTALYWYRQSLGQGLEFLIYFQGNSAPDKSGLPSDRFSAERTGGSVSTLTIQRTQQEDSAVYLCASSLARDPSGGYTFGSGTRLTVV.

The genes are TRBV23-1 and TRBJ2-7; D unclear. TRBV23-1 is assigned to the ORF class and has an uncertain function. The CDR3 is 12 amino acids. Trimming pared 8 bases from V and 2 bases from J, leaving 10 bases between. The CDR3 region has the DNA TGCGCCAGCTCACTCGCACCCTACGAGCAGTACTTC. Translation: CASSLAPYEQYF.

The V gene is TRBV30, the J gene TRBJ2-7; the D gene is possibly TRBD2 (6 bases). The CDR3 has 15 residues. Germline CDR1 GTSNPN, CDR2 SVGIG (reference sequence). Trimming pared 0 bases from V and 3 bases from J, leaving 15 bases between. The CDR3 is CAWSVVGLTGYEQYF. DNA for the CDR3: TGTGCCTGGAGTGTAGTGGGACTGACCGGCTACGAGCAGTACTTC.

The chain combines TRBV5-1 with TRBJ2-1; tentatively, D is TRBD2 (6 bases). The CDR3 contains 15 residues. CDR1 and CDR2 from the germline V gene are SGHRS and YFSETQ. V dropped 3 bases and J dropped 3 bases, with 13 bases sitting between them. CDR3 in DNA: TGCGCCAGCAGCTCCCCGGACGGGGGCTACAATGAGCAGTTCTTC. It encodes CASSSPDGGYNEQFF.

The chain has TRBV29-1 and TRBJ2-1; 8 bases map to TRBD2. CDR1 is SQVTM, CDR2 ANQGSEA, per germline. Trimming cost V 2 bases and J 4 bases; bases outside gene matches: 7. This CDR3 is 15 amino acids long. DNA of the CDR3: TGCAGCGTTGAATGGGGGACTAGACCTTACAATGAGCAGTTCTTC. Amino acid sequence: CSVEWGTRPYNEQFF.

The V and J genes are TRBV11-2 and TRBJ2-7; the D gene could be TRBD1 or TRBD2 (6 bases each). Germline CDR1 is SGHAT and CDR2 is FQNNGV. This CDR3 is built from 12 residues. V gave up 9 bases and J gave up 6 bases, with 15 bases separating them. CDR3 amino acids: CASTGARAEQYF. The CDR3 DNA sequence: TGTGCCAGTACGGGGGCGCGGGCCGAGCAGTACTTC.

This rearrangement joins TRBV29-1 to TRBJ2-1; D call uncertain. V lost 7 bases, J lost 8 bases, and 9 bases lay in between. Germline loops: CDR1 SQVTM, CDR2 ANQGSEA. The CDR3 is 10 amino acids. CDR3 loop: CSARSDEQFF. The DNA for the CDR3 is TGCAGCGCCCGCTCGGATGAGCAGTTCTTC.

This clone is medium-sized in the sample. V is TRBV2 and J is TRBJ2-1; D is perhaps TRBD1 (5 bases). Trimming cost V 3 bases and J 0 bases, with 12 bases left between them. Germline V lookup: CDR1 SNHLY, CDR2 FYNNEI. The CDR3 runs 16 residues. CDR3 region: CASSDPGHSSYNEQFF. The CDR3 region has the DNA TGTGCCAGCAGTGATCCAGGACACAGCTCCTACAATGAGCAGTTCTTC.

V usage is TRBV28 and J usage is TRBJ2-7, with unresolved D. V lost 6 bases and J 3 bases, leaving 9 bases between the germline ends. Germline CDR1 is MDHEN and CDR2 is SYDVKM. This CDR3 has 12 amino acids. CDR3 loop: CASSSQIYEQYF. Written as DNA, the CDR3 is TGTGCCAGCAGCTCCCAGATCTACGAGCAGTACTTC.

The chain uses TRBV29-1 and TRBJ2-7; D tentatively fits TRBD1 or TRBD2 (7 bases each). This CDR3 has 13 residues. Germline loops: CDR1 SQVTM, CDR2 ANQGSEA. Trimming removed 4 bases at V and 5 bases at J, with 15 bases between. The CDR3 is CSVAFRGGHEQYF. The CDR3 DNA is TGCAGCGTTGCTTTCAGGGGGGGGCACGAGCAGTACTTC.